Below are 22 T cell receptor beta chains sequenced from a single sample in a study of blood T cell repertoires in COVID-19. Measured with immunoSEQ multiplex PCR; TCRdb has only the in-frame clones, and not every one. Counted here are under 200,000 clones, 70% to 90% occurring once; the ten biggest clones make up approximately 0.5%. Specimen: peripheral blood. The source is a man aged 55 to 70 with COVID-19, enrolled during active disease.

CDR3 in DNA: TGTGCCAGCAGCTTAGATCTAAGCAGGGATCAGCCCCAGCATTTT. It yields the protein CASSLDLSRDQPQHF. V is TRBV11-2 and J is TRBJ1-5; perhaps TRBD1 as D (5 bases). The germline CDR1 and CDR2 sequences are SGHAT and FQNNGV. The V and J ends lost 0 bases and 5 bases respectively, with 11 bases between them. There are 15 residues in the CDR3.

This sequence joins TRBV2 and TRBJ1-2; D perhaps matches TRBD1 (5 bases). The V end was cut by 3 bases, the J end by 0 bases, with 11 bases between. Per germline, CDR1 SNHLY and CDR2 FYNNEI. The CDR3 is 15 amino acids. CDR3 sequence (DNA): TGTGCCAGCAGTGATCCAGGGATAGCTAACTATGGCTACACCTTC. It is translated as CASSDPGIANYGYTF.

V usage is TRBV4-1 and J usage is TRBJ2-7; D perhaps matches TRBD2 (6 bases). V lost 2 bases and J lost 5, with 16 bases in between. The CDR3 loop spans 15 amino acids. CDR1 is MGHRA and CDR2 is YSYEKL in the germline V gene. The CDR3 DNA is TGCGCCAGCAGCCAACCAGAGACCCGGGAGAACGAGCAGTACTTC. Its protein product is CASSQPETRENEQYF.

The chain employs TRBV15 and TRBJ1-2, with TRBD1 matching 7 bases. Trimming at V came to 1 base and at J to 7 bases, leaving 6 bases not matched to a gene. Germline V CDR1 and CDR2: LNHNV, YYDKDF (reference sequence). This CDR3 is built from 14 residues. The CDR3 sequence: CATSRGQGVGGYTF. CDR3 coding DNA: TGTGCCACCAGCAGAGGCCAGGGGGTGGGTGGCTACACCTTC.

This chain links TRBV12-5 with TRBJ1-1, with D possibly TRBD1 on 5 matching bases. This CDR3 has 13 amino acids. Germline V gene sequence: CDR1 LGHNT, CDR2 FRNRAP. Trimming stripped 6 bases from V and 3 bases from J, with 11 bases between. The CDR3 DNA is TGTGCTAGTGGGGCAGGGCTGGACACTGAAGCTTTCTTT. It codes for CASGAGLDTEAFF.

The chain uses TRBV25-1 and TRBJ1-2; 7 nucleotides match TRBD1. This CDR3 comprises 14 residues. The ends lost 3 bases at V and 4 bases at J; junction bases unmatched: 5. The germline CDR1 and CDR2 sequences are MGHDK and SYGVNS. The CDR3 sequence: CASSERQGSYGYTF. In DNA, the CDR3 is TGTGCCAGCAGTGAGAGACAGGGTAGCTATGGCTACACCTTC.

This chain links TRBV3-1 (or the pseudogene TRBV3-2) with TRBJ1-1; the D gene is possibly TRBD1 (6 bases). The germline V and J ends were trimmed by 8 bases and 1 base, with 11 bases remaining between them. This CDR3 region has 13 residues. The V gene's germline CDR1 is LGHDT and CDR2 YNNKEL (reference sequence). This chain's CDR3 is CASWGQTNTEAFF. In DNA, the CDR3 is TGTGCCAGCTGGGGACAAACGAACACTGAAGCTTTCTTT.

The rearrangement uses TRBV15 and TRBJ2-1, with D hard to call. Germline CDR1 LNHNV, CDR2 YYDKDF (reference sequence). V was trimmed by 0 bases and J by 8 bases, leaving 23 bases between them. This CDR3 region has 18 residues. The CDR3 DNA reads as TGTGCCACCAGCAGAGATCTAGAGTCCTCCGTGCCCTTATATGAGCAGTTCTTC. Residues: CATSRDLESSVPLYEQFF.

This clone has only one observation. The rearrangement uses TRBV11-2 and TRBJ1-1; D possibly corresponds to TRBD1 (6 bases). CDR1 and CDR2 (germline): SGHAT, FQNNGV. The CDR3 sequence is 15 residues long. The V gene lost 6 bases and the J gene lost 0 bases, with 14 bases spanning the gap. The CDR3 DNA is TGTGCCAGCAGGCGACCGGGGACACTGAACACTGAAGCTTTCTTT. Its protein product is CASRRPGTLNTEAFF.

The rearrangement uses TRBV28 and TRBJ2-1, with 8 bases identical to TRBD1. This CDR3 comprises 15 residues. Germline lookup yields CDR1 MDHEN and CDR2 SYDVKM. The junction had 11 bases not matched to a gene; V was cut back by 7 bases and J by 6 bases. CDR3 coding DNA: TGTGCCAGCATCCCGAGCAGGGGGCTAAGCAATGAGCAGTTCTTC. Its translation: CASIPSRGLSNEQFF.

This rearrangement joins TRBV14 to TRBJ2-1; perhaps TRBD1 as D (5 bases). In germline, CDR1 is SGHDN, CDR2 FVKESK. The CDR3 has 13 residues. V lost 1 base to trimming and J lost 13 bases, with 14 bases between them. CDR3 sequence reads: CASSQGRGPRQFF. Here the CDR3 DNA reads TGTGCCAGCAGCCAAGGTAGGGGCCCCCGTCAGTTCTTC.

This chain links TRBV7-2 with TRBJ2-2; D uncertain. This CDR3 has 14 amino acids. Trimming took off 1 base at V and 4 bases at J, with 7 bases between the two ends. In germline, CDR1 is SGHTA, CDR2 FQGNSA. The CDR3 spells CASSLGAFTGELFF. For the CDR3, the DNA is TGTGCCAGCAGCTTAGGGGCCTTCACCGGGGAGCTGTTTTTT.

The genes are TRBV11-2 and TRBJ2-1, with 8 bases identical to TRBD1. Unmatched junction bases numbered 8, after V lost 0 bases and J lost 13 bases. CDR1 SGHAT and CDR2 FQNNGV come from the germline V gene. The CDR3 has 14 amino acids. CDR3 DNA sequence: TGTGCCAGCAGCTTAGAGTGGGGGACAGGCACTCAGTTCTTC. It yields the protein CASSLEWGTGTQFF.

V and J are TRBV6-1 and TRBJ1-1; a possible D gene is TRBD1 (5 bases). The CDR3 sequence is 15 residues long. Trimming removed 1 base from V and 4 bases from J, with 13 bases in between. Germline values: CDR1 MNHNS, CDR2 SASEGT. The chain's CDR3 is CASSEVAGGATEAFF. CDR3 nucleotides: TGTGCCAGCAGTGAAGTGGCAGGTGGGGCCACTGAAGCTTTCTTT.

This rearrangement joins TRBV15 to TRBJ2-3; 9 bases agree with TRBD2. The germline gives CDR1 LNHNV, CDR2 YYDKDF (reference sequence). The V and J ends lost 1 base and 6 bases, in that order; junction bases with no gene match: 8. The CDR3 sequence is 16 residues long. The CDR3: CATSRGGGRAADTQYF. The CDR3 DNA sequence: TGTGCCACCAGCAGAGGAGGCGGGAGGGCCGCGGATACGCAGTATTTT. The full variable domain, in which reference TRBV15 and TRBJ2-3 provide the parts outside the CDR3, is DAMVIQNPRYQVTQFGKPVTLSCSQTLNHNVMYWYQQKSSQAPKLLFHYYDKDFNNEADTPDNFQSRRPNTSFCFLDIRSPGLGDTAMYLCATSRGGGRAADTQYFGPGTRLTVL.

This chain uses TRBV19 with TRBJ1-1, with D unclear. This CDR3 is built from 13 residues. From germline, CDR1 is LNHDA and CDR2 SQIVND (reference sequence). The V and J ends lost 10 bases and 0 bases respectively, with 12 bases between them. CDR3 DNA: TGTGCCACATCTAAACTTATGAACACTGAAGCTTTCTTT. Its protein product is CATSKLMNTEAFF.

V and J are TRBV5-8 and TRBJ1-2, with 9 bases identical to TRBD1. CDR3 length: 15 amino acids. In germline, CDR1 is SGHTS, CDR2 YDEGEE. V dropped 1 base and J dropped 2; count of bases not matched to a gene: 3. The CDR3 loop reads CASSLKGQGNYGYTF. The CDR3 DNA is TGTGCCAGCAGCTTGAAGGGACAGGGAAACTATGGCTACACCTTC.

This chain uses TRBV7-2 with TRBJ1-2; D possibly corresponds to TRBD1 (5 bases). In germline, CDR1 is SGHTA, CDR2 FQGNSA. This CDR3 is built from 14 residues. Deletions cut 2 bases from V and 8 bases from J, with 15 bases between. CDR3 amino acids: CASSLSQGIYGYTF. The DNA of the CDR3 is TGTGCCAGCAGCTTATCCCAGGGTATCTACGGCTACACCTTC.

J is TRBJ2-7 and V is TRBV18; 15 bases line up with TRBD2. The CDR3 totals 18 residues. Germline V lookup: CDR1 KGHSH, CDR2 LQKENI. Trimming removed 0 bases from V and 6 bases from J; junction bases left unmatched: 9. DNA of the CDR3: TGTGCCAGCTCACCACCCGGACTAGCGGGAGGGTTTAAGGGCGAGCAGTACTTC. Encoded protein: CASSPPGLAGGFKGEQYF.

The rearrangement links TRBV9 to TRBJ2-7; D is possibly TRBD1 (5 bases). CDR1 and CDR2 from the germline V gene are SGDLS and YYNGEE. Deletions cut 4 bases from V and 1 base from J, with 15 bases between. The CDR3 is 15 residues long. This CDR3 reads CASSLSPGPSYEQYF. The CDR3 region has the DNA TGTGCCAGCAGCTTAAGCCCAGGGCCATCCTACGAGCAGTACTTC. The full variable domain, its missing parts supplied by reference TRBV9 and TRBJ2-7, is DSGVTQTPKHLITATGQRVTLRCSPRSGDLSVYWYQQSLDQGLQFLIQYYNGEERAKGNILERFSAQQFPDLHSELNLSSLELGDSALYFCASSLSPGPSYEQYFGPGTRLTVT.

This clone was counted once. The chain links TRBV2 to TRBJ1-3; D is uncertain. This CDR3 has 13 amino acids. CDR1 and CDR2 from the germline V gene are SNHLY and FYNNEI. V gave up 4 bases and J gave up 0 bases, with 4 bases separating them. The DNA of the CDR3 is TGTGCCAGCAGTGGGCTCTCTGGAAACACCATATATTTT. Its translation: CASSGLSGNTIYF.

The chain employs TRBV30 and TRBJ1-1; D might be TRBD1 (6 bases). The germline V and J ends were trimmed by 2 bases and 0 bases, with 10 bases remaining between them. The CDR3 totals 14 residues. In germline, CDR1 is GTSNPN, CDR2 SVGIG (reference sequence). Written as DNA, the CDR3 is TGTGCCTGGAGTAAAGGACAGCTGAACACTGAAGCTTTCTTT. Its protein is CAWSKGQLNTEAFF.